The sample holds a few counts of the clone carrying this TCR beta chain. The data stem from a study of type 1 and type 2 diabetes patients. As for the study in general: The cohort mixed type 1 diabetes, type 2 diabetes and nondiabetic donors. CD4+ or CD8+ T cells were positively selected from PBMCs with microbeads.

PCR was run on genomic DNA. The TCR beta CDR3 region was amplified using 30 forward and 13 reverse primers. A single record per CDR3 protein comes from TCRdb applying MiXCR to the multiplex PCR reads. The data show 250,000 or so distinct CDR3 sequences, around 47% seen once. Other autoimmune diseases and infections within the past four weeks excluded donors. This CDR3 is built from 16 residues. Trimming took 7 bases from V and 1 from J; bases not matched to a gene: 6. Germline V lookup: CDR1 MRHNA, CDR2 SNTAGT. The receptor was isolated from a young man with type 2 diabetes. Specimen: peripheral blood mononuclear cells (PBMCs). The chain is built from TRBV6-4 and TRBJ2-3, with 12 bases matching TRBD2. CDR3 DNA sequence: TGTGCCAGCAAACGACTAGCGGGGGAGGGCACAGATACGCAGTATTTT. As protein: CASKRLAGEGTDTQYF.